This entry features one T cell receptor (beta chain) sequence. Its antigen remains unknown. It was with a sample-barcoded 5' primer and a J-beta primer mix that a second PCR of about 6 to 12 cycles was run. TCRdb independently ran MiXCR on the 5' RACE reads; one entry per CDR3 protein. The sample yields some 1.4 million distinct CDR3 sequences, approximately 38% seen once. V was cut by 3 bases and J by 5 bases, with 12 bases left in between. Germline assignment: CDR1 SGHRS and CDR2 YFSETQ. The CDR3 is made up of 13 amino acids. The sample is drawn from a study of blood T cells in healthy people across ages. Study results and limitations: Estimated diversity across one million T cells was deemed an underestimate.

What was sequenced was blood. The receptor comes from a woman aged 18-29 years in good health. V gene TRBV5-1 combines with J gene TRBJ2-7, with a possible D match to TRBD1 (6 bases). In DNA, the CDR3 is TGCGCCAGCAGCTCAGGACAGCTCCACGAGCAGTACTTC. Translating gives CASSSGQLHEQYF.